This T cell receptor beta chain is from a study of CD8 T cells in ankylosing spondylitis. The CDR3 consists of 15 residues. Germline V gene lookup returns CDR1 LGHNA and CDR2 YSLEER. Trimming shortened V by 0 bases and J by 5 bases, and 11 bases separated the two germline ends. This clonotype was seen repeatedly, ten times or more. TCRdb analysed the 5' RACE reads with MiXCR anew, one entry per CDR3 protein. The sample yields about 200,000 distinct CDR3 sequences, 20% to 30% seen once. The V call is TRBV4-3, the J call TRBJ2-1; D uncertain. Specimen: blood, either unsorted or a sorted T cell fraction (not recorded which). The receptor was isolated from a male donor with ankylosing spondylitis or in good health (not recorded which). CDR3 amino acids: CASSQEPSPNNEQFF. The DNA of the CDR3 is TGCGCCAGCAGCCAAGAGCCCAGCCCCAACAATGAGCAGTTCTTC.